This T cell receptor (beta chain) comes out of a study of EBV T-cell therapy then PD-1 blockade in nasopharyngeal carcinoma. Data came from immunoSEQ multiplex PCR; TCRdb stores just in-frame clones and leaves some out. The sample carries 25,000 or so clones, approximately 87% recorded once. Treatment denoted: AdE1-LMPpoly-expanded autologous EBV-specific T-cell therapy followed by anti-PD-1 nivolumab. As to this clone: Its antigen remains unknown.

CDR1 LGHNA and CDR2 YSLEER come from the germline V gene. This CDR3 contains 16 residues. V shed 2 bases and J 1 base; nucleotides not matched to a gene: 2. The origin of this receptor is a man aged 35 to 55 with nasopharyngeal carcinoma. The chain carries TRBV4-3 and TRBJ2-6, with 7 bases aligning to TRBD1. This material consisted of CD8+ T cells from blood, taken at day 61 from a patient whose treatment included autologous EBV-specific T cells and nivolumab. The CDR3 sequence: CASSQSTGSGANVLTF. In DNA, the CDR3 is TGCGCCAGCAGCCAATCGACAGGGTCTGGGGCCAACGTCCTGACTTTC.